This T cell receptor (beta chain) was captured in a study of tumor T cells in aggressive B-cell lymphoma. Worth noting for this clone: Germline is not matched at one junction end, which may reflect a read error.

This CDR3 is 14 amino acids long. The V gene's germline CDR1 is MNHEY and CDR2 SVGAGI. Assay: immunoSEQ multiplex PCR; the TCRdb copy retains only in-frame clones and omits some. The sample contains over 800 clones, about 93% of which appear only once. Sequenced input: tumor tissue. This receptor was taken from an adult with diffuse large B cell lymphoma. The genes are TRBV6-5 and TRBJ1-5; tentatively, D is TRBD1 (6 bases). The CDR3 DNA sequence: TGTGCCAGCAGCCAAACAGGGAGCTATCAACCCCAGCATTTT. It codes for CASSQTGSYQPQHF.